Presented here are 17 T cell receptor beta chains from one specimen sequenced in a study of T-cell memory formation after mild COVID-19. TCRdb reprocessed the 5' RACE reads via MiXCR and lists one record per CDR3 protein. The sample carries roughly 350,000 distinct CDR3 sequences, 20% to 25% recorded once. The sample taken for sequencing was PBMCs or a T cell subset sorted from them (not recorded which). These receptors all come from an adult woman who had mild COVID-19 (a few samples of this study predate the infection). Cell type and time point are not known.

The chain is built from TRBV7-2 and TRBJ2-5; D not resolved. Looked up from germline, CDR1 is SGHTA and CDR2 is FQGNSA. Trimming took 1 base from V and 8 from J, leaving 11 bases between them. The CDR3 contains 13 residues. The CDR3 protein is CASSLGLAVTQYF. The CDR3 DNA sequence: TGTGCCAGCAGCTTAGGACTTGCCGTAACCCAGTACTTC.

The chain joins TRBV5-1 to TRBJ2-1, with a weak D call TRBD1 (6 bases). The CDR3 covers 14 residues. Looked up from germline, CDR1 is SGHRS and CDR2 is YFSETQ. The V gene lost 7 bases and the J gene lost 1 base, with 12 bases spanning the gap. CDR3 sequence (DNA): TGCGCCAGCTCCATAGGGGGATCCTACAATGAGCAGTTCTTC. Amino acids: CASSIGGSYNEQFF.

The CDR3 here is CSARDLATSSYEQYF. The CDR3 DNA follows: TGCAGTGCTAGAGACCTAGCGACTAGCTCCTACGAGCAGTACTTC. This chain uses TRBV20-1 with TRBJ2-7, with D possibly being TRBD2 (6 bases). Per the germline V gene, CDR1 is DFQATT and CDR2 is SNEGSKA (reference sequence). The CDR3 is made up of 15 amino acids. V lost 0 bases, J lost 0 bases, and 12 bases lay in between.

The V call is TRBV7-3, the J call TRBJ1-2; TRBD1 is a possible D gene (5 bases). CDR1 is SGHTA and CDR2 is FQGTGA in the germline V gene. V lost 0 bases to trimming and J lost 5 bases, with 7 bases between them. There are 13 residues in the CDR3. As DNA, the CDR3 is TGTGCCAGCAGCTTAACCGGGACGTATGGCTACACCTTC. This sequence encodes CASSLTGTYGYTF.

This clonotype was observed a handful of times. J is TRBJ2-1 and V is TRBV6-6; TRBD2 is a possible D gene (6 bases). The V gene's germline CDR1 is MNHNY and CDR2 SVGAGI (reference sequence). V lost 6 bases and J 6 bases, leaving 12 bases between the germline ends. The CDR3 length is 13 residues. The CDR3 sequence: CASRESSGNEQFF. CDR3 bases: TGTGCCAGCAGAGAGAGTAGCGGCAATGAGCAGTTCTTC.

This clonotype was seen a handful of times. CDR3 sequence reads: CSFGQGAHEQYF. The CDR3 DNA reads as TGCAGCTTTGGACAGGGGGCCCACGAGCAGTACTTC. The rearrangement uses TRBV29-1 and TRBJ2-7; TRBD1 matches 11 bases. The ends lost 8 bases at V and 5 bases at J; junction bases unmatched: 5. The germline gives CDR1 SQVTM, CDR2 ANQGSEA. CDR3 length equals 12 residues.

This clonotype showed up just a few times. V is TRBV15 and J is TRBJ1-4, with D unresolved. Trimming removed 0 bases at V and 13 bases at J, with 12 bases between. The CDR3 runs to 13 residues. Germline V gives CDR1 LNHNV, CDR2 YYDKDF (reference sequence). In DNA, the CDR3 is TGTGCCACCAGCAGAGATTGGAGGCCAGGACTGTTTTTT. Amino acids: CATSRDWRPGLFF.

This clonotype was seen ten or more times. The chain couples TRBV15 to TRBJ2-3; D tentatively fits TRBD1 or TRBD2 (5 bases each). The germline V gene encodes CDR1 LNHNV and CDR2 YYDKDF (reference sequence). The CDR3 runs to 13 residues. The ends were cut back, 8 bases at V and 2 bases at J, with 11 bases in the middle. CDR3 protein: CATGRDHTDTQYF. In nucleotides, the CDR3 is TGTGCCACCGGCCGGGACCACACAGATACGCAGTATTTT.

This chain joins TRBV15 and TRBJ2-7; the D gene is possibly TRBD2 (5 bases). Per the germline V gene, CDR1 is LNHNV and CDR2 is YYDKDF (reference sequence). The V end lost 0 bases, the J end lost 3 bases, and 9 bases lay between the germline ends. The CDR3 covers 14 residues. CDR3 sequence reads: CATSRDPRDYEQYF. For the CDR3, the DNA is TGTGCCACCAGCAGAGACCCGAGGGACTACGAGCAGTACTTC. The variable domain in full, completed from reference TRBV15 and TRBJ2-7, reads DAMVIQNPRYQVTQFGKPVTLSCSQTLNHNVMYWYQQKSSQAPKLLFHYYDKDFNNEADTPDNFQSRRPNTSFCFLDIRSPGLGDTAMYLCATSRDPRDYEQYFGPGTRLTVT.

The CDR3 DNA follows: TGCGCCAGCAGAGAATACACAGGGGGCTATGGCTACACCTTC. It specifies CASREYTGGYGYTF. This sequence joins TRBV10-2 and TRBJ1-2; TRBD1 aligns across 8 bases. The V segment lost 6 bases and the J segment 4 bases; nucleotides outside the gene matches: 7. The CDR3 loop spans 14 amino acids. Germline lookup yields CDR1 WSHSY and CDR2 SAAADI.

The V call is TRBV2, the J call TRBJ1-2, with D possibly TRBD1 on 6 matching bases. CDR1 is SNHLY and CDR2 is FYNNEI in the germline V gene. This CDR3 region has 13 residues. V dropped 4 bases and J dropped 7 bases, with 13 bases sitting between them. This CDR3 is CASSARGRAGYTF. CDR3 nucleotide sequence: TGTGCCAGCAGTGCCAGGGGTCGAGCTGGCTACACCTTC.

This rearrangement joins TRBV24-1 to TRBJ2-2, with 10 bases aligning to TRBD2. The CDR3 is 15 residues long. Germline lookup yields CDR1 KGHDR and CDR2 SFDVKD. V gave up 5 bases and J gave up 7 bases; unmatched junction bases: 6. In DNA form, the CDR3 reads TGTGCCACCAGTGTAGCGGGAGGAGAGGGCGGGGAGCTGTTTTTT. Translated, it gives CATSVAGGEGGELFF.

A few counts support this clonotype. The chain joins TRBV4-1 to TRBJ1-2, with 9 bases fitting TRBD1. This CDR3 has 15 residues. V lost 5 bases, J lost 6 bases, and 10 bases stayed unmatched. Germline V gives CDR1 MGHRA, CDR2 YSYEKL. The CDR3 DNA sequence: TGCGCCAGCAGCGAAGGACAGGGGTGGGACAATGGCTACACCTTC. This gives the protein CASSEGQGWDNGYTF.

This clonotype occurred a few times. This chain links TRBV6-5 with TRBJ2-3, with TRBD2 as a possible D gene (5 bases). V lost 0 bases to trimming and J lost 4 bases, with 5 bases between them. The CDR3 has 13 residues. Germline V gene data show CDR1 as MNHEY and CDR2 as SVGAGI. CDR3 region: CASSYSGADTQYF. DNA for the CDR3: TGTGCCAGCAGTTACTCCGGGGCAGATACGCAGTATTTT.

The CDR3 bases are TGCAGTGTTAGGAAGGGGAACACTGAAGCTTTCTTT. It specifies CSVRKGNTEAFF. The genes are TRBV20-1 and TRBJ1-1; no clear D. Germline CDR1 reads DFQATT; CDR2 reads SNEGSKA (reference sequence). V lost 7 bases and J 1 base, leaving 10 bases between the germline ends. CDR3 length: 12 residues.

CDR3: CASSLNSGGALWNEQFF. CDR3 coding DNA: TGTGCCAGCAGCTTAAATAGCGGGGGGGCATTGTGGAATGAGCAGTTCTTC. The chain joins TRBV7-3 to TRBJ2-1, with TRBD2 identical over 11 bases. CDR3 size: 17 residues. The germline V gene encodes CDR1 SGHTA and CDR2 FQGTGA. With 1 base clipped from V and 7 bases from J, the junction kept 9 bases outside the gene matches.

This clonotype was seen a handful of times. The chain links TRBV29-1 to TRBJ2-1; D may be TRBD1 (6 bases). CDR1 and CDR2 (germline): SQVTM, ANQGSEA. The CDR3 loop spans 15 amino acids. Trimming shortened V by 7 bases and J by 7 bases, and 23 bases separated the two germline ends. This CDR3 reads CSAQSPPGQKNEQFF. The CDR3 DNA follows: TGCAGCGCCCAAAGTCCCCCTGGACAGAAGAATGAGCAGTTCTTC.